What follows is one T cell receptor (beta chain) and its context. Its antigen remains unknown. This record comes from a study of cytomegalovirus exposure and HLA in healthy donors. The study's findings and limits: For cytomegalovirus status, the classifier reportedly gave diagnoses with high specificity and sensitivity. In a later analysis, TCR beta V- and J-gene trimming was associated with a missense DCLRE1C variant.

CDR3 size: 13 residues. PCR was performed using 60 Vbeta and 13 Jbeta primers. TCRdb's copy holds only in-frame clones and misses some; the assay was immunoSEQ multiplex PCR. The top ten clones hold 4% to 5.5% of a sample with around 120,000 clones, about 80% of them seen once. The V call is TRBV7-5, the J call TRBJ1-1. TRBV7-5 is an annotated pseudogene. The TCR originated in a man aged 25 to 40 in good health and CMV-seropositive. Sequenced: PBMCs. The CDR3 DNA reads TGTGCCAGCAGCTTGGGAGCGAACACTAAAGCTTTCTTT. Amino acids: CASSLGANTKAFF.